The TCR beta chain described here comes from a study of blood T cell repertoires in COVID-19. Turning to the study itself: From the United States, Italy and Spain came samples of acute and convalescent COVID-19.

In the original processing: Quantification of nucleated cells was approximated via reference gene primer amplification. Profiling relied on immunoSEQ multiplex PCR, and the TCRdb table lists in-frame clones only, not all of them. V, J and clone size derive from that table, while D and trimming were established from the DNA sequence. This table holds approximately 260,000 clones, about 85% found once. The germline gives CDR1 WSHSY, CDR2 SAAADI. Trimming removed 6 bases from V and 0 bases from J; junction bases left unmatched: 4. The CDR3 is 14 residues long. The V and J genes are TRBV10-2 and TRBJ2-7; TRBD1 agrees at 8 bases. Sequencing was done on a sample of peripheral blood. This clonotype originated in a man younger than 30 with active or convalescent COVID-19. CDR3 bases: TGCGCCAGCAGGGACAGGGTCTCCTCCTACGAGCAGTACTTC. Translating it yields CASRDRVSSYEQYF.